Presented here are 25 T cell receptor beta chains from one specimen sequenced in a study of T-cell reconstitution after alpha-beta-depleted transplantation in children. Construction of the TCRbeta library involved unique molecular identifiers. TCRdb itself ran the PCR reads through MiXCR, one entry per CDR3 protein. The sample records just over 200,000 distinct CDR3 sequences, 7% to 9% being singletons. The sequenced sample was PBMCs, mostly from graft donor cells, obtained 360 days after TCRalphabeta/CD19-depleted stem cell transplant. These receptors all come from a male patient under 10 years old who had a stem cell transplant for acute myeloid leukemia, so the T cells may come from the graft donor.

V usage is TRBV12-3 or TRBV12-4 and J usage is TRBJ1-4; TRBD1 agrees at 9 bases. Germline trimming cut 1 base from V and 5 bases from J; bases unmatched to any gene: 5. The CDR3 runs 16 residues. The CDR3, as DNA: TGTGCCAGCAGTTTAGTGCGACAGGGGGGCAATGAAAAACTGTTTTTT. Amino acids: CASSLVRQGGNEKLFF.

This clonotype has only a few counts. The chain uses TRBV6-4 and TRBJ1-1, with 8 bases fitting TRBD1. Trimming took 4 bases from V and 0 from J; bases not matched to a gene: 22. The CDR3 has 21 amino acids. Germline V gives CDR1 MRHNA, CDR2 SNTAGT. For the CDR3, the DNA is TGTGCCAGCAGTGCCGGACAGGGTCTCTCATTTGTACCCCTTCTGAACACTGAAGCTTTCTTT. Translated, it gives CASSAGQGLSFVPLLNTEAFF.

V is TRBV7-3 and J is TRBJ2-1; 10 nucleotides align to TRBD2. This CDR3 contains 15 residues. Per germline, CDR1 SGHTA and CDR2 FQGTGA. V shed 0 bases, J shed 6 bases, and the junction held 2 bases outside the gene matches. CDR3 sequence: CASSLTAGGPNEQFF. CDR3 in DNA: TGTGCCAGCAGCTTAACAGCGGGAGGGCCCAATGAGCAGTTCTTC.

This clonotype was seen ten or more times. The CDR3, as DNA: TGCAGTGCGAGGGTGGATACGCAGTATTTT. Amino acids: CSARVDTQYF. V gene TRBV20-1 combines with J gene TRBJ2-3; D perhaps matches TRBD2 (5 bases). CDR1 DFQATT and CDR2 SNEGSKA come from the germline V gene (reference sequence). The V gene lost 6 bases and the J gene lost 6 bases, with 7 bases spanning the gap. The CDR3 spans 10 residues.

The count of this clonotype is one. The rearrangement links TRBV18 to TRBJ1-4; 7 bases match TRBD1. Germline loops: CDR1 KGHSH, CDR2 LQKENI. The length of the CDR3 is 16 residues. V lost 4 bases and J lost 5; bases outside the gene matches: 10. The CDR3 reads CASSLQGGNGNEKLFF. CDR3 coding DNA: TGTGCCAGCTCACTTCAGGGGGGCAACGGGAATGAAAAACTGTTTTTT. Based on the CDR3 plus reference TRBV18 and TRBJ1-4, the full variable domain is NAGVMQNPRHLVRRRGQEARLRCSPMKGHSHVYWYRQLPEEGLKFMVYLQKENIIDESGMPKERFSAEFPKEGPSILRIQQVVRGDSAAYFCASSLQGGNGNEKLFFGSGTQLSVL.

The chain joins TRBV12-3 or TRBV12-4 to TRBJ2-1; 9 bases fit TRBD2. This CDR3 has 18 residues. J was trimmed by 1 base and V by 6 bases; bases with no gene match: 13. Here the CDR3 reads CASSPSEAGGSSYNEQFF. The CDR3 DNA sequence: TGTGCCAGCAGCCCTAGTGAGGCGGGAGGGTCGTCCTACAATGAGCAGTTCTTC.

The CDR3 protein is CASTFPGLVHEQYF. In DNA, the CDR3 is TGTGCCAGCACCTTTCCGGGACTGGTCCACGAGCAGTACTTC. The chain is built from TRBV12-3 or TRBV12-4 and TRBJ2-7; D may be TRBD2 (6 bases). This CDR3 contains 14 residues. Deletions cut 7 bases from V and 5 bases from J, with 18 bases between.

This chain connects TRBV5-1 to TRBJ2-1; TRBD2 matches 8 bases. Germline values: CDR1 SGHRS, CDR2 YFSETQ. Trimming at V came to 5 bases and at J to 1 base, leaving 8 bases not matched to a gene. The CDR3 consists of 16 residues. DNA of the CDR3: TGCGCCAGCAGGACCCTAGCGGGCGGTTCCTACAATGAGCAGTTCTTC. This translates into CASRTLAGGSYNEQFF. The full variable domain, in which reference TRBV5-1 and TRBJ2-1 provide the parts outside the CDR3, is KAGVTQTPRYLIKTRGQQVTLSCSPISGHRSVSWYQQTPGQGLQFLFEYFSETQRNKGNFPGRFSGRQFSNSRSEMNVSTLELGDSALYLCASRTLAGGSYNEQFFGPGTRLTVL.

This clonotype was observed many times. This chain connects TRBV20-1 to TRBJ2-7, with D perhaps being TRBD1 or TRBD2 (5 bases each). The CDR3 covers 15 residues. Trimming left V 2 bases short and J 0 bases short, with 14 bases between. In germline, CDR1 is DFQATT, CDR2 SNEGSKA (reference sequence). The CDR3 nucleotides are TGCAGTGCTAGATCAGCCGGGACCTCCTCCTACGAGCAGTACTTC. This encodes CSARSAGTSSYEQYF.

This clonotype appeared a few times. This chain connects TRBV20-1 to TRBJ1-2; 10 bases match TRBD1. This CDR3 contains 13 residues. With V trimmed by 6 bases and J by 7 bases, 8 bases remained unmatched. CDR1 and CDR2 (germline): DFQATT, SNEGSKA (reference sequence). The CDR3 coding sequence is TGCAGTGCATGGGACAGGGGCAGGTCTGGCTACACCTTC. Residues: CSAWDRGRSGYTF.

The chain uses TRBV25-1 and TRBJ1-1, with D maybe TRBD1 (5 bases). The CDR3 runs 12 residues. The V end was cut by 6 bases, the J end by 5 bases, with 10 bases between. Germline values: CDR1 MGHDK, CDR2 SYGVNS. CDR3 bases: TGTGCCAGCAGGAAGGGGCAGACTGAAGCTTTCTTT. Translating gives CASRKGQTEAFF.

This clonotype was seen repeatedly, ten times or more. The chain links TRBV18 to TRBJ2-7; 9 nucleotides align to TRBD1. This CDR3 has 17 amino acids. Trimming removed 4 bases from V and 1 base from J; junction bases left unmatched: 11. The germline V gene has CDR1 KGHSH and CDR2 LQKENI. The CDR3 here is CASSLALAGQGSYEQYF. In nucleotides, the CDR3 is TGTGCCAGCTCACTTGCTTTGGCGGGACAGGGATCCTACGAGCAGTACTTC.

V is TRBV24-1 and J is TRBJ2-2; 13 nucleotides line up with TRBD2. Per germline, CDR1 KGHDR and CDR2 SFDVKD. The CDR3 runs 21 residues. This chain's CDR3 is CAACDLIITSGRGMNTGELFF. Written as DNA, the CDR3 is TGTGCGGCCTGTGATTTGATAATAACTAGCGGGAGGGGAATGAACACCGGGGAGCTGTTTTTT.

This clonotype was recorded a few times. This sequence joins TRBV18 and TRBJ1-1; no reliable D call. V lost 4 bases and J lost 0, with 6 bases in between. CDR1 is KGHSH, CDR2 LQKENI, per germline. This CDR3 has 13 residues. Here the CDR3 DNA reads TGTGCCAGCTCACGAACAGTGAACACTGAAGCTTTCTTT. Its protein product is CASSRTVNTEAFF.

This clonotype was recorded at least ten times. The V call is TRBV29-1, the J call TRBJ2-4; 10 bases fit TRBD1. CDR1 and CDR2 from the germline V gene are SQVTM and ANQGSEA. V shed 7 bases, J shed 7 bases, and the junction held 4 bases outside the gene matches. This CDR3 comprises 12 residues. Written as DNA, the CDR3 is TGCAGCGGCAGGGGACAGGGGAACATTCAGTACTTC. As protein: CSGRGQGNIQYF.

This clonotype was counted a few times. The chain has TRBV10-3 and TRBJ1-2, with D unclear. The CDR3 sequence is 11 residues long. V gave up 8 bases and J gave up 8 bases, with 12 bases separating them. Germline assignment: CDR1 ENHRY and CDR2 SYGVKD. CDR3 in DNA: TGTGCCATCGGAGGAGAGGGAGGCTACACCTTC. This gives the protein CAIGGEGGYTF.

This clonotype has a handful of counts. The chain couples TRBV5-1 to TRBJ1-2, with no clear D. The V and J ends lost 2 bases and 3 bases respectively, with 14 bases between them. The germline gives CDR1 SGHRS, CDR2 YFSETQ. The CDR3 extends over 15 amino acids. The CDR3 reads CASSLGPDGDYGYTF. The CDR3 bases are TGCGCCAGCAGCTTAGGGCCTGACGGGGACTATGGCTACACCTTC.

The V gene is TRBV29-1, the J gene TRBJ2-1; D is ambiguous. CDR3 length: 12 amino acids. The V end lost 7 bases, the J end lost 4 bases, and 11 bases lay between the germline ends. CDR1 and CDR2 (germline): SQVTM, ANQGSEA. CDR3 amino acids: CSGGRVYNEQFF. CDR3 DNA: TGCAGCGGTGGTAGGGTTTACAATGAGCAGTTCTTC.

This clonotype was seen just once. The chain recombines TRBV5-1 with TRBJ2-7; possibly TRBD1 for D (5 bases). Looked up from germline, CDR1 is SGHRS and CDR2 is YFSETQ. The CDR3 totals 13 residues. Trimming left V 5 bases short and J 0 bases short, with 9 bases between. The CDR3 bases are TGCGCCAGCAGGGACACGTACTCCTACGAGCAGTACTTC. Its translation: CASRDTYSYEQYF.

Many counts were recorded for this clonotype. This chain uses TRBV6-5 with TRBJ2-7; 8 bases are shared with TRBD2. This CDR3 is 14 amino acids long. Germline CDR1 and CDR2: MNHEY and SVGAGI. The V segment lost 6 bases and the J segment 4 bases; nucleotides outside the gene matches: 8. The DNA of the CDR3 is TGTGCCAGCAGACCGGTAGCGGGGATATACGAGCAGTACTTC. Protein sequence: CASRPVAGIYEQYF.

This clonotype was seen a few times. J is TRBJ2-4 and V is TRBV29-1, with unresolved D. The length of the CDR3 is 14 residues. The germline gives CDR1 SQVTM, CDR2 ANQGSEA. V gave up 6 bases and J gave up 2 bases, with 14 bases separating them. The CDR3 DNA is TGCAGCGTCATAAACCGGCGAACCAAAAACATTCAGTACTTC. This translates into CSVINRRTKNIQYF.

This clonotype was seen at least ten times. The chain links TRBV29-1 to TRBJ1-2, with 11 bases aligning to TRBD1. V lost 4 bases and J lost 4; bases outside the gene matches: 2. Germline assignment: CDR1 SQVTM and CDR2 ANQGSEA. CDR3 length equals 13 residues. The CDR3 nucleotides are TGCAGCGTTGGGACAGGGGGCGGCTATGGCTACACCTTC. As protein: CSVGTGGGYGYTF.

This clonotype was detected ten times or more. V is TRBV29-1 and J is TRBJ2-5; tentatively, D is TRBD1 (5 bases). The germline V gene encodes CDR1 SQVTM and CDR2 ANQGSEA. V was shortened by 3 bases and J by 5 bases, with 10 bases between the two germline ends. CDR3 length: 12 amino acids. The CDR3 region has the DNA TGCAGCGTTGATGGACAAGCGGAGACCCAGTACTTC. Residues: CSVDGQAETQYF.

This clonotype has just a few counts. Written as DNA, the CDR3 is TGTGCCAGCAGCATGGACAGGGATGATACGCAGTATTTT. Protein sequence: CASSMDRDDTQYF. This chain uses TRBV7-6 with TRBJ2-3; 8 positions agree with TRBD1. Germline CDR1 is SGHVS and CDR2 is FNYEAQ. V shed 5 bases and J 6 bases; nucleotides not matched to a gene: 4. The CDR3 sequence is 13 residues long.

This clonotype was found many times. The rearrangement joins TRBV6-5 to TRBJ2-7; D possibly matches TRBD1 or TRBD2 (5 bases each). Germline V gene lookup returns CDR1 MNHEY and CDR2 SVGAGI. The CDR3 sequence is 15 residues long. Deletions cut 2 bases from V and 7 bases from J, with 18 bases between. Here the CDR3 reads CASSYGTAPPREQYF. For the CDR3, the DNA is TGTGCCAGCAGTTACGGGACGGCACCCCCGAGGGAGCAGTACTTC.